This T cell receptor (beta chain) is from a study of blood T cell repertoires in COVID-19. Whole-study context: T cells, B-cell-depleted T cells, or PBMCs supplied cDNA or gDNA.

The CDR3 covers 14 residues. Germline V gene lookup returns CDR1 MNHEY and CDR2 SVGAGI. Trimming removed 8 bases from V and 0 bases from J; junction bases left unmatched: 4. Per the original methods: Amplification from reference gene primers served as the basis for estimated nucleated cell counts. Clones were read by immunoSEQ multiplex PCR, and TCRdb kept only the in-frame ones, dropping some. V, J and clone size derive from that table, while D and trimming were established from the DNA sequence. The table has roughly 200,000 clones, more than 75% seen once. This sequence was found in a woman between 50 and 59 years old with active or convalescent COVID-19. The V and J genes are TRBV6-5 and TRBJ1-3; 7 bases map to TRBD1. The source material was peripheral blood. The chain's CDR3 is CASSTGISGNTIYF. CDR3 nucleotide sequence: TGTGCCAGCTCGACAGGGATCTCTGGAAACACCATATATTTT.